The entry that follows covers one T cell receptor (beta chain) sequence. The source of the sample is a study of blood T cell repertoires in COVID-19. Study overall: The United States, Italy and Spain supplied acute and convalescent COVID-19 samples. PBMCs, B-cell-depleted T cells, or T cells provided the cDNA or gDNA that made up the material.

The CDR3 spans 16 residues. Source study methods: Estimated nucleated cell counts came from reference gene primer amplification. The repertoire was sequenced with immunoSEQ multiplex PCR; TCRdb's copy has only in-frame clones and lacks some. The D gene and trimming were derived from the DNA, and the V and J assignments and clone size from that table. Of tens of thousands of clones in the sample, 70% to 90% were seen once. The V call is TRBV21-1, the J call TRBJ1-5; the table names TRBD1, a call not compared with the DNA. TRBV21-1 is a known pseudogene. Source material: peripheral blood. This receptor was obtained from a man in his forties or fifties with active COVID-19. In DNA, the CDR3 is TGTGCCAGCAGCCTAGAAGGGGCAAGTAGCAATCAGCCCCAGCATTTT. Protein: CASSLEGASSNQPQHF.